The clone carrying this T cell receptor beta chain was counted ten times or more. This specimen comes from a study of metastatic and nonmetastatic thyroid tumors. The CDR3 extends over 16 amino acids. The J segment lost 4 bases and the V segment lost 0 bases, leaving 6 bases of the junction unmatched. Germline loops: CDR1 SGHRS, CDR2 YFSETQ. Patients underwent thyroid surgery, and none had received any treatment before it. Using MiXCR, TCRdb re-called clones from the PCR reads. The sample shows around 9,000 clones, approximately 30% of them seen only once. Source material: adjacent normal tissue. This chain joins TRBV5-1 and TRBJ2-5; 10 bases are a match to TRBD2. The TCR comes from a female donor with papillary thyroid cancer or a benign thyroid nodule (not recorded which). Some clones in this sample may be carry-over from other donors' samples. The CDR3 loop reads CASSLGGSGRRETQYF. In nucleotides, the CDR3 is TGCGCCAGCAGCTTGGGAGGTAGCGGGAGGAGAGAGACCCAGTACTTC.